One sample yielded the 27 T cell receptor beta chains listed below, sequenced in a study (dated by TCRdb to 2016 to 2017). Libraries came from RT-PCR. This sample was sequenced with an Illumina MiSeq. Through fastp at Q25 and MiXCR, TCRdb rebuilt clones from the public reads, retaining in-frame beta chains. Merged by CDR3 protein, the rows form single entries marked with the most common genes and DNA. The sample has about 680,000 distinct CDR3 sequences on record, 13% to 15% of them singletons. The ten largest clonotypes hold 3.6% of the sample. The sequenced sample consisted of memory CD4+ T cells from blood. The origin of the receptors is a female donor in good health, serving as a healthy control.

This clonotype was picked up a small number of times. For the CDR3, the DNA is TGTGCCAGCAGCGACCACTACGAGCAGTACTTC. It translates to CASSDHYEQYF. The chain links TRBV7-9 to TRBJ2-7; D gene uncertain. Germline CDR1 and CDR2: SEHNR and FQNEAQ (reference sequence). The CDR3 runs to 11 residues. The V end was cut by 5 bases, the J end by 3 bases, with 5 bases between.

This clonotype was picked up one time. This rearrangement joins TRBV28 to TRBJ1-4, with D possibly TRBD1 on 5 matching bases. CDR1 MDHEN and CDR2 SYDVKM come from the germline V gene. V lost 4 bases and J lost 8, with 17 bases in between. The CDR3 is 15 amino acids. The CDR3 DNA sequence: TGTGCCAGCAGTTCCCCTGCTCGGCAGGGAGAAAAACTGTTTTTT. It is translated as CASSSPARQGEKLFF.

This clonotype was detected a few times. The chain carries TRBV7-3 and TRBJ2-7; D gene uncertain. Germline-derived CDR1 and CDR2 are SGHTA and FQGTGA. There are 13 residues in the CDR3. Trimming left V 5 bases short and J 3 bases short, with 11 bases between. The CDR3: CASSETFGYEQYF. The CDR3 bases are TGTGCCAGCAGCGAGACATTTGGCTACGAGCAGTACTTC.

J is TRBJ1-6 and V is TRBV5-1, with D possibly matching TRBD1 (5 bases). The V gene lost 3 bases and the J gene lost 6 bases, with 10 bases spanning the gap. The germline V gene has CDR1 SGHRS and CDR2 YFSETQ. The CDR3 totals 14 residues. This chain's CDR3 is CASSSQGGNSPLHF. CDR3 DNA: TGCGCCAGCAGCTCGCAGGGAGGTAATTCACCCCTCCACTTT.

This chain uses TRBV7-3 with TRBJ2-1; 7 bases are shared with TRBD2. Germline assignment: CDR1 SGHTA and CDR2 FQGTGA. This CDR3 spans 16 amino acids. The ends lost 2 bases at V and 6 bases at J; junction bases unmatched: 10. Here the CDR3 reads CASSLSVAGAPNEQFF. DNA for the CDR3: TGTGCCAGCAGCTTATCGGTGGCGGGAGCCCCCAATGAGCAGTTCTTC.

This chain joins TRBV14 and TRBJ1-4; 7 bases line up with TRBD1. Trimming took 5 bases from V and 4 from J; bases not matched to a gene: 1. Germline V gene lookup returns CDR1 SGHDN and CDR2 FVKESK. The CDR3 totals 13 residues. The CDR3 region is CASSNRGNEKLFF. CDR3 DNA: TGTGCCAGCAGCAACAGGGGTAATGAAAAACTGTTTTTT.

This clonotype was observed a few times. V is TRBV28 and J is TRBJ1-1; the match to TRBD1 covers 7 bases. V lost 10 bases and J lost 6; bases outside the gene matches: 11. The CDR3 is made up of 13 amino acids. Germline lookup yields CDR1 MDHEN and CDR2 SYDVKM. In nucleotides, the CDR3 is TGTGCCACCACTGACAGGGACGCGGCTGAAGCTTTCTTT. Encoded protein: CATTDRDAAEAFF.

The chain has TRBV13 and TRBJ1-2; maybe TRBD1 (5 bases). The CDR3 loop spans 15 amino acids. The germline CDR1 and CDR2 sequences are PRHDT and FYEKMQ (reference sequence). V was pared by 5 bases and J by 1 base, with 14 bases between. CDR3 nucleotides: TGTGCCAGCAGCCCGAACTTCGACAGTAACTATGGCTACACCTTC. It specifies CASSPNFDSNYGYTF.

A few counts support this clonotype. The rearrangement uses TRBV5-6 and TRBJ1-2; 7 nucleotides line up with TRBD1. The CDR3 is 14 residues long. Looked up from germline, CDR1 is SGHDT and CDR2 is YYEEEE. V shed 4 bases, J shed 3 bases, and the junction held 6 bases outside the gene matches. The CDR3 DNA follows: TGTGCCAGCAGCCGACAGGGATTTGACTATGGCTACACCTTC. This codes for CASSRQGFDYGYTF.

V usage is TRBV30 and J usage is TRBJ1-1, with a possible D match to TRBD1 (5 bases). Per the germline V gene, CDR1 is GTSNPN and CDR2 is SVGIG (reference sequence). CDR3 length equals 14 residues. Trimming stripped 3 bases from V and 4 bases from J, with 15 bases between. The CDR3 loop is CAWSAGGVFTEAFF. DNA for the CDR3: TGTGCCTGGAGCGCCGGAGGGGTATTCACTGAAGCTTTCTTT.

This clonotype appeared many times. The chain employs TRBV27 and TRBJ2-7, with D tentatively TRBD2 (5 bases). Germline-derived CDR1 and CDR2 are MNHEY and SMNVEV (reference sequence). V was cut by 5 bases and J by 2 bases, with 19 bases left in between. CDR3 length equals 16 residues. The CDR3 sequence is CASSLWVDLPPYEQYF. CDR3 sequence (DNA): TGTGCCAGCAGTCTATGGGTGGACTTGCCTCCCTACGAGCAGTACTTC.

Only one count was recorded for this clonotype. J is TRBJ2-7 and V is TRBV7-9, with TRBD2 matching over 10 bases. CDR1 is SEHNR and CDR2 is FQNEAQ in the germline V gene (reference sequence). V lost 5 bases to trimming and J lost 2 bases; unmatched junction nucleotides: 15. This CDR3 region has 18 residues. CDR3 coding DNA: TGTGCCAGCAGCCCGCGTCGACTAGCGGGCCAGGCCCCCTACGAGCAGTACTTC. Residues: CASSPRRLAGQAPYEQYF.

J is TRBJ2-1 and V is TRBV6-2 or TRBV6-3, with 8 bases aligning to TRBD2. Losses at the gene ends were 7 bases for V and 2 bases for J; bases not matched to a gene: 7. There are 15 residues in the CDR3. Germline V gene sequence: CDR1 MNHEY, CDR2 SVGEGT. The CDR3 spells CASTLSAGAYNEQFF. The CDR3 nucleotides read TGTGCCAGCACCCTATCAGCGGGGGCCTACAATGAGCAGTTCTTC.

J is TRBJ1-1 and V is TRBV7-9, with no clear D. Germline V lookup: CDR1 SEHNR, CDR2 FQNEAQ (reference sequence). Trimming took 6 bases from V and 1 from J, leaving 15 bases between them. This CDR3 comprises 15 residues. The CDR3 reads CASSPHQLSNTEAFF. The CDR3 bases are TGTGCCAGCAGTCCACACCAGTTATCGAACACTGAAGCTTTCTTT.

This clonotype turned up a few times. This rearrangement joins TRBV6-2 or TRBV6-3 to TRBJ2-7; the match to TRBD1 covers 7 bases. The V segment lost 1 base and the J segment 3 bases; nucleotides outside the gene matches: 9. CDR3 length: 16 amino acids. Germline CDR1 reads MNHEY; CDR2 reads SVGEGT. CDR3 DNA: TGTGCCAGCAGTTACTTAACCCGGGACAGAGACTACGAGCAGTACTTC. This codes for CASSYLTRDRDYEQYF.

This clonotype was observed at least ten times. The genes are TRBV5-1 and TRBJ2-5, with D uncertain. Trimming removed 4 bases from V and 1 base from J, with 14 bases in between. CDR3 length: 15 amino acids. Germline V gene lookup returns CDR1 SGHRS and CDR2 YFSETQ. CDR3 loop: CASSPPQAAQETQYF. The CDR3 DNA is TGCGCCAGCAGCCCCCCGCAGGCCGCCCAAGAGACCCAGTACTTC.

This clonotype has a handful of counts. V and J are TRBV6-5 and TRBJ1-1, with D possibly matching TRBD1 (6 bases). Germline V gives CDR1 MNHEY, CDR2 SVGAGI. Trimming removed 6 bases from V and 8 bases from J, with 19 bases in between. The CDR3 consists of 14 residues. CDR3 sequence (DNA): TGTGCCAGCAGGAAGGGGGGGGATTTTGGAGAAGCTTTCTTT. As protein: CASRKGGDFGEAFF.

This clonotype showed up many times. The chain couples TRBV10-3 to TRBJ2-1, with TRBD2 identical over 10 bases. V lost 6 bases, J lost 0 bases, and 5 bases stayed unmatched. The CDR3 spans 16 residues. Looked up from germline, CDR1 is ENHRY and CDR2 is SYGVKD. The CDR3, as DNA: TGTGCCATCAGACAGCGGGAGGGAAACTCCTACAATGAGCAGTTCTTC. It specifies CAIRQREGNSYNEQFF.

This chain links TRBV12-3 or TRBV12-4 with TRBJ1-2, with D hard to call. This CDR3 is 13 amino acids long. The V end was cut by 2 bases, the J end by 1 base, with 5 bases between. CDR3 nucleotides: TGTGCCAGCAGTTTAATCGGTAACTATGGCTACACCTTC. Protein: CASSLIGNYGYTF.

This clonotype occurred many times. This chain connects TRBV15 to TRBJ1-2; D might be TRBD1 (5 bases). Trimming stripped 0 bases from V and 4 bases from J, with 9 bases between. Germline loops: CDR1 LNHNV, CDR2 YYDKDF (reference sequence). There are 14 residues in the CDR3. Here the CDR3 DNA reads TGTGCCACCAGCAGAGATTACGGGGGCTATGGCTACACCTTC. Its translation is CATSRDYGGYGYTF.

The table lists this clonotype with many counts. The V gene is TRBV20-1, the J gene TRBJ1-6, with 8 bases aligning to TRBD1. CDR3 length: 19 residues. Germline lookup yields CDR1 DFQATT and CDR2 SNEGSKA (reference sequence). V shed 0 bases, J shed 0 bases, and the junction held 10 bases outside the gene matches. The CDR3 region has the DNA TGCAGTGCTAGAGATTCCGGACAGGGCCTTAGCTCCTATAATTCACCCCTCCACTTT. Its protein product is CSARDSGQGLSSYNSPLHF.

This clonotype was observed many times. The gene calls are TRBV20-1 and TRBJ1-6; 9 bases align to TRBD1. V trimming: 6 bases; J trimming: 10 bases; junction bases outside the gene matches: 7. From germline, CDR1 is DFQATT and CDR2 SNEGSKA (reference sequence). The CDR3 loop spans 13 amino acids. The CDR3 bases are TGCAGTGCCAGGGGACAGGGTGGGTCACCCCTCCACTTT. Its protein product is CSARGQGGSPLHF.

As DNA, the CDR3 is TGTGCCAGCAGCTCAAGCCTACTAGCGGAAGCGCCGAGCTCCTACAATGAGCAGTTCTTC. Translated: CASSSSLLAEAPSSYNEQFF. The rearrangement links TRBV7-9 to TRBJ2-1; 8 positions match TRBD2. The CDR3 is 20 amino acids. The germline CDR1 and CDR2 sequences are SEHNR and FQNEAQ (reference sequence). After removal of 4 bases from V and 0 bases from J, the junction contained 17 bases not matched to a gene. The complete variable domain, with remaining parts taken from reference TRBV7-9 and TRBJ2-1, reads DTGVSQNPRHKITKRGQNVTFRCDPISEHNRLYWYRQTLGQGPEFLTYFQNEAQLEKSRLLSDRFSAERPKGSFSTLEIQRTEQGDSAMYLCASSSSLLAEAPSSYNEQFFGPGTRLTVL.

In this sample, this clonotype turned up many times. This chain connects TRBV7-3 to TRBJ2-5; D gene uncertain. Germline CDR1 is SGHTA and CDR2 is FQGTGA. V was cut by 5 bases and J by 1 base, with 11 bases left in between. The CDR3 sequence is 14 residues long. CDR3 DNA sequence: TGTGCCAGCAGCCCTAAGCAAGTCCAAGAGACCCAGTACTTC. This gives the protein CASSPKQVQETQYF.

This clonotype was counted between two and nine times. The chain carries TRBV10-3 and TRBJ2-7; possibly TRBD2 for D (7 bases). Germline values: CDR1 ENHRY, CDR2 SYGVKD. V gave up 6 bases and J gave up 3 bases, with 15 bases separating them. The CDR3 contains 14 residues. The CDR3 nucleotides are TGTGCCATCAGCCAGGGGAGGGAAGGCTACGAGCAGTACTTC. Its translation: CAISQGREGYEQYF.

This sequence joins TRBV6-5 and TRBJ1-1; 10 bases map to TRBD1. The germline V gene has CDR1 MNHEY and CDR2 SVGAGI. The CDR3 has 17 residues. V was pared by 6 bases and J by 4 bases, with 14 bases of the junction left unmatched. CDR3 loop: CASSAAGTGEGATEAFF. CDR3 DNA sequence: TGTGCCAGCAGCGCCGCCGGGACAGGGGAAGGGGCCACTGAAGCTTTCTTT.

This clonotype was counted many times. The rearrangement joins TRBV5-6 to TRBJ2-7; TRBD1 might be the D (6 bases). The germline V gene has CDR1 SGHDT and CDR2 YYEEEE. With 1 base removed from V and 7 bases from J, the gap between germline ends came to 12 bases. The CDR3 is 13 amino acids. CDR3 loop: CASSLLPGTEQYF. CDR3 nucleotides: TGTGCCAGCAGCTTGCTTCCCGGGACAGAGCAGTACTTC.